The present TCR beta chain was sequenced within a study of human T cells and chemical hapten exposure. Overall study: Patches that contained 0.01% DPC were applied to the upper back and read at 6 days. The study, taken as a whole, reports: Controls formed significantly fewer large CDR3 similarity clusters than expanded TCRs did. Donor immune responses may differ from healthy people's, since all donors had alopecia. Patch test scores rose with PT1 expanded TCR counts, a positive correlation.

Note on this clonotype: Its antigen is unidentified.

Indicated time point: patch test 3, about 24 weeks after DPC sensitization. Treatment in this sample: therapeutic diphenylcyclopropenone sensitization with weekly scalp DPC. Trimming left V 6 bases short and J 5 bases short, with 16 bases between. In germline, CDR1 is SQVTM, CDR2 ANQGSEA. This CDR3 is 13 amino acids long. TCRdb re-analysed the RACE reads in MiXCR, keeping a single row per CDR3 protein. This table has about 82,000 distinct CDR3 sequences, 10% to 15% appearing once. Specimen: whole blood, collected in connection with sensitization to the hapten diphenylcyclopropenone (DPC). The TCR comes from a woman aged 45-65 years with alopecia areata. Some clones in this sample may be carry-over from other donors' samples. This chain links TRBV29-1 with TRBJ2-5; TRBD1 is a possible D gene (5 bases). DNA for the CDR3: TGCAGCGTCCCGTGGGGCAGGCAGGAGACCCAGTACTTC. This translates into CSVPWGRQETQYF.